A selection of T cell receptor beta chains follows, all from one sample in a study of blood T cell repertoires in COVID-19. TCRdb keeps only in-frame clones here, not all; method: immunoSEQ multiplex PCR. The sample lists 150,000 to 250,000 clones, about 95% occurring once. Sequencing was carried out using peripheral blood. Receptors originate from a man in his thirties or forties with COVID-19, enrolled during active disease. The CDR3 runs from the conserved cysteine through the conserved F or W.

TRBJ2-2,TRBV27,CASSLDPSAGRTGELFF
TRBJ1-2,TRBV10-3,CAISDTGAPYGYTF
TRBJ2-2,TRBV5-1,CASRASGGYTGELFF
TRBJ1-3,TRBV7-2,CASSLEDIMYGDSGNTIYF
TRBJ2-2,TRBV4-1,CASSQELLAGGHTGELFF
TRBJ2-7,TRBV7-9,CASSMEGTRSYEQYF
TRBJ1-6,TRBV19,CASSIRPSGAGEGSPLHF
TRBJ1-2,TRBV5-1,CASSPRQGADNYGYTF
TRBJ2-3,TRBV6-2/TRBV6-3,CASSYSAVRDTQYF
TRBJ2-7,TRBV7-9,CASVGDGTGLYEQYF
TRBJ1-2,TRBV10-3,CASKAGQSGYTF
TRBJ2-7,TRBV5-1,CASSLAWGSSYEQYF
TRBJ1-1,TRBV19,CASSMGGGKFEAFF
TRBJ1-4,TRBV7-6,CASSLAGAGEKLFF
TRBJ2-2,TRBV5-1,CASSFRGGASTGELFF
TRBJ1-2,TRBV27,CASSFRQLKGYTF
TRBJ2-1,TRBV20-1,CSASPVGSIPEGEQFF
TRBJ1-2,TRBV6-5,CASSYGRVYGYTF
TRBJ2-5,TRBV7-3,CASSLRGLGETQYF
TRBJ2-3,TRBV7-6,CASSYTSGATDTQYF
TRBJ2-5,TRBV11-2,CASSLGSVWTGWPETQYF
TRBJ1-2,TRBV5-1,CASSSNPGQGVGGYTF
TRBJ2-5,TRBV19,CASSISGGKETQYF
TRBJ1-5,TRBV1,CTSSQEDSAGDSPGRGNQPQHF
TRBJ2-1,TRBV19,CASSIGHSSYNEQFF
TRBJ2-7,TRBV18,CASSLQQDFTYEQYF